Reported below is one T cell receptor beta chain. This CDR3 has 15 amino acids. Germline CDR1 and CDR2: SGHTA and FQGNSA. The trim removed 2 bases at V and 3 bases at J, leaving 3 bases unmatched. Authors' analysis steps: Amplification with reference gene primers provided the estimates of nucleated cell counts. Sequencing was performed with immunoSEQ multiplex PCR; in TCRdb, only in-frame clones are kept and a portion is missing. The V and J calls and clone size were taken over from that table, and D and trimming were inferred from the DNA. The table shows more than 250,000 clones, with around 89% occurring only once. Residents of under 25 US areas, aged roughly 18 to 89 years, made up the participants. The data derive from a study of blood T cell repertoires in COVID-19.

The chain carries TRBV7-2 and TRBJ2-1; 8 bases are shared with TRBD1. Specimen: PBMCs or T cells enriched from blood (not recorded which). The receptor was derived from a young woman with acute COVID-19. The CDR3 DNA reads TGTGCCAGCAGCTTATCTGGGACAGGCTACAATGAGCAGTTCTTC. It yields the protein CASSLSGTGYNEQFF.